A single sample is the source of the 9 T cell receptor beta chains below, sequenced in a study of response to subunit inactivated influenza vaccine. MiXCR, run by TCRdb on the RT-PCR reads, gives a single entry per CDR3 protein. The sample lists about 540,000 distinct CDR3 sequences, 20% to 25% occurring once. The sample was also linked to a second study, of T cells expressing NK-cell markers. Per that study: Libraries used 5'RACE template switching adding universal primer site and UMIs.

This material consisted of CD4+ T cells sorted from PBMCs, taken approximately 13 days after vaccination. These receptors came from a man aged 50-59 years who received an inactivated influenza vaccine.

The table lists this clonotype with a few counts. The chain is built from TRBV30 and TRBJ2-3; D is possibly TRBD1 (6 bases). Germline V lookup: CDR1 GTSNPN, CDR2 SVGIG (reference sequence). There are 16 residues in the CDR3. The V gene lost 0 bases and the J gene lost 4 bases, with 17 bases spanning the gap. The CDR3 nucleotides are TGTGCCTGGAGTGTAATTGGCAGGGGTAATTCAGATACGCAGTATTTT. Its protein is CAWSVIGRGNSDTQYF.

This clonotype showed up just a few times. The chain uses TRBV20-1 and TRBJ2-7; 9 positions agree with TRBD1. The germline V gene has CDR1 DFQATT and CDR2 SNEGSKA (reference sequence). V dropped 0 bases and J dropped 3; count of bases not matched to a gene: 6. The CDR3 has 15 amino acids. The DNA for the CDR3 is TGCAGTGCTAGAGATCCGGGACAGGGCGTCTACGAGCAGTACTTC. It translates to CSARDPGQGVYEQYF.

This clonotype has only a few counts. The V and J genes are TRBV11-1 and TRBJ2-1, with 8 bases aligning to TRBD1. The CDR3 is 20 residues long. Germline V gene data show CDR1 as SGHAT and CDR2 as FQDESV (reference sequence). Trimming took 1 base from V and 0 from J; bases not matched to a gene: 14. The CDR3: CASSLGTGFGYSGSYNEQFF. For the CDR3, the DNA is TGTGCCAGCAGCTTAGGGACAGGGTTTGGATACTCGGGCTCCTACAATGAGCAGTTCTTC.

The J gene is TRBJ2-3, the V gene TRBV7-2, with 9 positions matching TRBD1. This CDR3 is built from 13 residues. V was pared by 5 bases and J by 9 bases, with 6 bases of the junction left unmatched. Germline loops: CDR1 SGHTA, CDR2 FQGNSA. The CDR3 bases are TGTGCCAGCAGCCTCTTACAGGGGGCCACGCAGTATTTT. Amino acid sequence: CASSLLQGATQYF.

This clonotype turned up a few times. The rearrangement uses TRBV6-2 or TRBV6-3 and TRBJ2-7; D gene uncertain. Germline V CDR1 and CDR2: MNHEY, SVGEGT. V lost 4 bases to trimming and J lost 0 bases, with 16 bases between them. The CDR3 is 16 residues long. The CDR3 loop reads CASSSHAARSSYEQYF. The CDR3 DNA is TGTGCCAGCAGTTCACATGCGGCCAGGAGCTCCTACGAGCAGTACTTC.

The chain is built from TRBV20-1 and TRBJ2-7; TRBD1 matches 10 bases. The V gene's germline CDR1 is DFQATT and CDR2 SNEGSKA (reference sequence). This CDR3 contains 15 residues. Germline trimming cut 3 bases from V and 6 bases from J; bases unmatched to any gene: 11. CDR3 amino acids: CSASPMGTGAGEQYF. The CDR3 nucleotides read TGCAGTGCTAGCCCCATGGGGACAGGGGCGGGCGAGCAGTACTTC.

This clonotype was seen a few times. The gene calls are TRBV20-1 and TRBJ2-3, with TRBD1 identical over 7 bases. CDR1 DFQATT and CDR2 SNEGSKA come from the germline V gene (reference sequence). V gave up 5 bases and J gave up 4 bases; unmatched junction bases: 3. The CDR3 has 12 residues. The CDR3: CSAADRADTQYF. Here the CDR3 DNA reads TGCAGTGCTGCCGACAGGGCAGATACGCAGTATTTT.

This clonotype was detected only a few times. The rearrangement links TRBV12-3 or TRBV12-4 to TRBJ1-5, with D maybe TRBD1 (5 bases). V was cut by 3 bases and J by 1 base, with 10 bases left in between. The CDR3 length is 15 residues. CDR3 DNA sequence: TGTGCCAGCAGTTTTAGTTCAGGGAGCAATCAGCCCCAGCATTTT. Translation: CASSFSSGSNQPQHF.

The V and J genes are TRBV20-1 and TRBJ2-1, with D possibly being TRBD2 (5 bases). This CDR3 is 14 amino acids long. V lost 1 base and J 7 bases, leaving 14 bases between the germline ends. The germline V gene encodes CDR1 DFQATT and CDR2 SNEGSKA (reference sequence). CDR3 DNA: TGCAGTGCTAGAGGGCAGTACGGCGGGAATGAGCAGTTCTTC. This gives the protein CSARGQYGGNEQFF.